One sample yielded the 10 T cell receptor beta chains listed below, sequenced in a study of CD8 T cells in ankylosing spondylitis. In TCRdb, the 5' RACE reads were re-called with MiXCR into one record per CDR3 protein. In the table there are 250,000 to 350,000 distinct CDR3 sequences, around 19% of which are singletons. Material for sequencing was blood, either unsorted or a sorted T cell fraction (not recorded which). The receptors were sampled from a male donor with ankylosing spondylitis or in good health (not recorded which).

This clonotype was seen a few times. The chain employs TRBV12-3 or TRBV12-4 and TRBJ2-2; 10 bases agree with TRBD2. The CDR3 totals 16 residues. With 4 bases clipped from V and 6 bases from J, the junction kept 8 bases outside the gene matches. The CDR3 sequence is CASSWGASGGAGELFF. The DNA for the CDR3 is TGTGCCAGCAGTTGGGGGGCTAGCGGGGGAGCCGGGGAGCTGTTTTTT.

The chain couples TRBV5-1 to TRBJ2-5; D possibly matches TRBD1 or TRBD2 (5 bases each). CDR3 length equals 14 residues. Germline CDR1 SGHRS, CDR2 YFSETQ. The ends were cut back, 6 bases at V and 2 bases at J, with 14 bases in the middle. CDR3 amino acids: CASTYRDPQETQYF. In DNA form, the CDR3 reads TGCGCCAGCACTTACCGGGACCCGCAAGAGACCCAGTACTTC.

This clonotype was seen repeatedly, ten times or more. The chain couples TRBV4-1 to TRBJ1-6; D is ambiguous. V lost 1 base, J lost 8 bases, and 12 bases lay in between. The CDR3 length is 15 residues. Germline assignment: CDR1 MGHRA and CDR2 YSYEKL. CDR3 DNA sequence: TGCGCCAGCAGCCAAGGGGCGTCGAGGGATTCACCCCTCCACTTT. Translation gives CASSQGASRDSPLHF.

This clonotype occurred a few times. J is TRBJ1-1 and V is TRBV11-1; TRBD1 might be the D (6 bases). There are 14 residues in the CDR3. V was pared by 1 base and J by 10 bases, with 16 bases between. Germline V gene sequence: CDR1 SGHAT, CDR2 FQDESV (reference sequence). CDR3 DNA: TGTGCCAGCAGCTTAGAGGGGGGTCTCAGGGGAGCTTTCTTT. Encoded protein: CASSLEGGLRGAFF.

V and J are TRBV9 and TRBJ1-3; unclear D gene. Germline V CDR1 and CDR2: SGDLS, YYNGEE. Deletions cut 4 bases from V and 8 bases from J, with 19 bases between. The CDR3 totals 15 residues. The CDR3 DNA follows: TGTGCCAGCAGCCCACGAGTGGTAATGACCGACACCATATATTTT. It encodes CASSPRVVMTDTIYF.

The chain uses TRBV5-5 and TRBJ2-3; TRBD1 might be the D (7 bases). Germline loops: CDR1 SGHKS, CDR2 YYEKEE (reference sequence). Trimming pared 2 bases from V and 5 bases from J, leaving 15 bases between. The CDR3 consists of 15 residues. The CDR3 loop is CASSLGRGELDTQYF. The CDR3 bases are TGTGCCAGCAGCTTAGGCAGGGGGGAGCTAGATACGCAGTATTTT.

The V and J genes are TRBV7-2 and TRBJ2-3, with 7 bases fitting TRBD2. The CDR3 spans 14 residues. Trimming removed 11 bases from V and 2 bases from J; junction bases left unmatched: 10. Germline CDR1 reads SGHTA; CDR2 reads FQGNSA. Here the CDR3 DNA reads TGTGCCGGGCGCGGGGGAATCCTCACAGATACGCAGTATTTT. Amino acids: CAGRGGILTDTQYF.

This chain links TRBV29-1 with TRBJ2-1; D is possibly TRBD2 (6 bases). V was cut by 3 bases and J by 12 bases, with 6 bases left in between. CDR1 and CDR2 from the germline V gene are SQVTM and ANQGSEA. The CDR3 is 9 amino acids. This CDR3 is CSVEGGQFF. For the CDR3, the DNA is TGCAGCGTTGAGGGGGGGCAGTTCTTC.

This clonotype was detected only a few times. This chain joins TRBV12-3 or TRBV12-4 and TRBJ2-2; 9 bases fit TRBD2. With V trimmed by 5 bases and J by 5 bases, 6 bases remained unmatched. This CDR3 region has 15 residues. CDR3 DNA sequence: TGTGCCAGCAGTAAGCGGGAGGCCGGGACCGGGGAGCTGTTTTTT. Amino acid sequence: CASSKREAGTGELFF.

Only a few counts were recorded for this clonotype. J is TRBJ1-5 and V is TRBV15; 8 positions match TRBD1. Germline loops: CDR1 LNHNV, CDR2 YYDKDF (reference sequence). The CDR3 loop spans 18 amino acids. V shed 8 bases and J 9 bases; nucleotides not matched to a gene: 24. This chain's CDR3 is CATGGSGTGRQTFSPQHF. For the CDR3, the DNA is TGTGCCACCGGTGGGTCCGGGACAGGCAGACAAACGTTCTCGCCCCAGCATTTT.